One sample yielded the 25 T cell receptor beta chains listed below, sequenced in a study of CD8 T cell repertoires and HIV-1 epitope variants. Antigens for these TCRs are unknown. Only in-frame clones appear in the TCRdb table, and some are missing; sequencing was by immunoSEQ multiplex PCR. The sample carries 2,000 to 2,500 clones, around three quarters recorded once. The specimen sequenced was cultured CD8+ T cells derived from PBMCs. The receptor set was obtained from a male donor with HIV.

The V call is TRBV5-4, the J call TRBJ2-2; D is ambiguous. This CDR3 contains 16 residues. The germline gives CDR1 SGHNT, CDR2 YYREEE (reference sequence). V gave up 0 bases and J gave up 4 bases, with 13 bases separating them. The CDR3: CASSLAVGGLTGELFF. CDR3 DNA sequence: TGTGCCAGCAGCTTGGCCGTCGGTGGGCTCACCGGGGAGCTGTTTTTT.

The CDR3 DNA reads TGTGCCAGCAAAGGGCACCCGTTAGCGGAGACCCAGTACTTC. This codes for CASKGHPLAETQYF. The V gene is TRBV28, the J gene TRBJ2-5; a possible D gene is TRBD2 (5 bases). Looked up from germline, CDR1 is MDHEN and CDR2 is SYDVKM. Trimming took off 7 bases at V and 5 bases at J, with 17 bases between the two ends. The CDR3 covers 14 residues.

This clone has only a few counts. The rearrangement joins TRBV28 to TRBJ2-7; TRBD1 might be the D (6 bases). V was shortened by 5 bases and J by 4 bases, with 9 bases between the two germline ends. The CDR3 spans 12 residues. CDR1 and CDR2 from the germline V gene are MDHEN and SYDVKM. CDR3 nucleotide sequence: TGTGCCAGCAGTCGGACAGTATACGAGCAGTACTTC. It is translated as CASSRTVYEQYF.

J is TRBJ1-1 and V is TRBV10-1; no clear D. Per germline, CDR1 WNHNN and CDR2 SYGVQD (reference sequence). This CDR3 region has 14 residues. Trimming pared 2 bases from V and 0 bases from J, leaving 7 bases between. The CDR3: CASSEGSLNTEAFF. The CDR3 DNA is TGCGCCAGCAGTGAGGGCTCATTGAACACTGAAGCTTTCTTT.

The rearrangement joins TRBV7-2 to TRBJ2-5, with D perhaps TRBD2 (6 bases). Germline loops: CDR1 SGHTA, CDR2 FQGNSA. Trimming shortened V by 1 base and J by 4 bases, and 13 bases separated the two germline ends. This CDR3 has 15 residues. The CDR3 DNA sequence: TGTGCCAGCAGCTTAGATTCGGTGGGGGGAGAGACCCAGTACTTC. Its translation is CASSLDSVGGETQYF.

CDR3 protein: CASTTLGTTNEKLFF. The DNA for the CDR3 is TGTGCCAGCACAACCCTCGGGACAACTAATGAAAAACTGTTTTTT. The V call is TRBV6-1, the J call TRBJ1-4, with unresolved D. The germline V gene has CDR1 MNHNS and CDR2 SASEGT. This CDR3 region has 15 residues. The V and J ends lost 7 bases and 0 bases respectively, with 12 bases between them.

The chain couples TRBV13 to TRBJ2-7; D gene unclear. V was pared by 4 bases and J by 0 bases, with 10 bases between. From germline, CDR1 is PRHDT and CDR2 FYEKMQ (reference sequence). The CDR3 is made up of 14 amino acids. Written as DNA, the CDR3 is TGTGCCAGCAGCTCCTCCGAGAGCTCCTACGAGCAGTACTTC. Its translation is CASSSSESSYEQYF.

This chain links TRBV28 with TRBJ1-5; D is uncertain. V dropped 6 bases and J dropped 5 bases, with 17 bases sitting between them. CDR1 is MDHEN and CDR2 is SYDVKM in the germline V gene. This CDR3 contains 15 residues. The CDR3 DNA sequence: TGTGCCAGCAGCTTAGCGGGTGGGAACCATCAGCCCCAGCATTTT. Amino acids: CASSLAGGNHQPQHF. Based on the CDR3 plus reference TRBV28 and TRBJ1-5, the full variable domain is DVKVTQSSRYLVKRTGEKVFLECVQDMDHENMFWYRQDPGLGLRLIYFSYDVKMKEKGDIPEGYSVSREKKERFSLILESASTNQTSMYLCASSLAGGNHQPQHFGDGTRLSIL.

This clone was detected a few times. The J gene is TRBJ1-1, the V gene TRBV4-1; D call uncertain. Germline V gene sequence: CDR1 MGHRA, CDR2 YSYEKL. The CDR3 length is 13 residues. The V and J ends lost 1 base and 4 bases respectively, with 7 bases between them. CDR3 loop: CASSQGGSTEAFF. The CDR3, as DNA: TGCGCCAGCAGCCAAGGAGGGAGCACTGAAGCTTTCTTT.

The chain carries TRBV7-9 and TRBJ1-3; 9 nucleotides align to TRBD1. V was pared by 0 bases and J by 9 bases, with 3 bases of the junction left unmatched. Germline CDR1 is SEHNR and CDR2 is FQNEAQ (reference sequence). CDR3 length: 14 amino acids. The CDR3 loop is CASSLAGTGSTIYF. The CDR3 DNA follows: TGTGCCAGCAGCTTAGCCGGGACAGGGAGCACCATATATTTT.

V is TRBV30 and J is TRBJ2-3; TRBD1 matches 8 bases. The junction had 2 bases not matched to a gene; V was cut back by 2 bases and J by 4 bases. This CDR3 has 13 amino acids. Germline V CDR1 and CDR2: GTSNPN, SVGIG (reference sequence). The CDR3 nucleotides are TGTGCCTGGAGTCGACAGGGGCCAGATACGCAGTATTTT. The encoded protein is CAWSRQGPDTQYF.

The chain links TRBV19 to TRBJ1-2; the match to TRBD1 covers 8 bases. The CDR3 runs to 19 residues. In germline, CDR1 is LNHDA, CDR2 SQIVND (reference sequence). V was pared by 2 bases and J by 2 bases, with 16 bases of the junction left unmatched. The CDR3 DNA follows: TGTGCCAGTAGTATAATGGTTAGGGACAGGCAACCCGTGAACTATGGCTACACCTTC. Translation: CASSIMVRDRQPVNYGYTF. Complete variable domain (other parts from reference TRBV19 and TRBJ1-2): DGGITQSPKYLFRKEGQNVTLSCEQNLNHDAMYWYRQDPGQGLRLIYYSQIVNDFQKGDIAEGYSVSREKKESFPLTVTSAQKNPTAFYLCASSIMVRDRQPVNYGYTFGSGTRLTVV.

This chain joins TRBV9 and TRBJ1-2; 7 nucleotides line up with TRBD1. This CDR3 spans 15 amino acids. From germline, CDR1 is SGDLS and CDR2 YYNGEE. The V gene end was trimmed by 0 bases and the J gene end by 3 bases; junction bases not matched to a gene: 5. The CDR3 region is CASSVEAGGHYGYTF. The CDR3 bases are TGTGCCAGCAGCGTAGAGGCAGGGGGGCACTATGGCTACACCTTC. The full variable domain, its missing parts supplied by reference TRBV9 and TRBJ1-2, is DSGVTQTPKHLITATGQRVTLRCSPRSGDLSVYWYQQSLDQGLQFLIQYYNGEERAKGNILERFSAQQFPDLHSELNLSSLELGDSALYFCASSVEAGGHYGYTFGSGTRLTVV.

This chain joins TRBV25-1 and TRBJ2-5, with TRBD2 matching over 7 bases. This CDR3 comprises 14 residues. In germline, CDR1 is MGHDK, CDR2 SYGVNS. V was pared by 4 bases and J by 4 bases, with 6 bases of the junction left unmatched. The CDR3 is CASSVAGGRETQYF. In DNA, the CDR3 is TGTGCCAGCAGTGTAGCGGGTGGGAGAGAGACCCAGTACTTC.

The chain has TRBV19 and TRBJ1-1; D perhaps matches TRBD1 (6 bases). The CDR3 covers 15 residues. The germline gives CDR1 LNHDA, CDR2 SQIVND (reference sequence). The V gene lost 2 bases and the J gene lost 3 bases, with 13 bases spanning the gap. As DNA, the CDR3 is TGTGCCAGTAGTATAAATATCGGGGGCGACACTGAAGCTTTCTTT. Protein product: CASSINIGGDTEAFF.

Details on this clone: A read error may produce the germline difference seen at one junction end. DNA of the CDR3: TGTGCCAGCTCACCTGACTCCGGGATCACAGATACGCGGTATTTT. This encodes CASSPDSGITDTRYF. This chain connects TRBV18 to TRBJ2-3, with D maybe TRBD2 (5 bases). The V gene's germline CDR1 is KGHSH and CDR2 LQKENI. This CDR3 is 15 amino acids long.

V usage is TRBV28 and J usage is TRBJ2-3; 8 nucleotides align to TRBD1. The V and J ends lost 4 bases and 5 bases, in that order; junction bases with no gene match: 8. Germline CDR1 reads MDHEN; CDR2 reads SYDVKM. The CDR3 length is 15 residues. The CDR3 sequence is CASSSLGQEGDTQYF. The CDR3 region has the DNA TGTGCCAGCAGTTCCCTGGGACAGGAAGGAGATACGCAGTATTTT.

The V call is TRBV7-6, the J call TRBJ2-7; D might be TRBD2 (6 bases). The CDR3 runs to 14 residues. Germline V gives CDR1 SGHVS, CDR2 FNYEAQ. Deletions cut 0 bases from V and 3 bases from J, with 9 bases between. Written as DNA, the CDR3 is TGTGCCAGCAGCTTAGCAGGGACTGGCTACGAGCAGTACTTC. This sequence encodes CASSLAGTGYEQYF.

The chain employs TRBV28 and TRBJ1-2; a possible D gene is TRBD1 (6 bases). V was clipped by 3 bases and J by 0 bases, with 14 bases between them. The V gene's germline CDR1 is MDHEN and CDR2 SYDVKM. The CDR3 length is 16 residues. The CDR3 protein is CASSFPRTDTNYGYTF. The CDR3 bases are TGTGCCAGCAGTTTCCCACGGACAGACACTAACTATGGCTACACCTTC.

Worth noting for this clone: Other DNA sequences in this specimen translate into the identical CDR3. The chain links TRBV9 to TRBJ2-7; 9 bases match TRBD2. This CDR3 spans 14 amino acids. Trimming cost V 5 bases and J 5 bases; bases outside gene matches: 8. Germline V gene sequence: CDR1 SGDLS, CDR2 YYNGEE. CDR3 loop: CASSGGGGADEQYF. DNA for the CDR3: TGTGCCAGCAGTGGGGGCGGGGGGGCTGACGAGCAGTACTTC.

The table lists this clone with a count of one. This rearrangement joins TRBV13 to TRBJ2-1; D gene unclear. The V end was cut by 3 bases, the J end by 0 bases, with 3 bases between. The CDR3 runs 13 residues. CDR1 PRHDT and CDR2 FYEKMQ come from the germline V gene (reference sequence). The CDR3 here is CASSFSSYNEQFF. CDR3 sequence (DNA): TGTGCCAGCAGCTTTAGCTCCTACAATGAGCAGTTCTTC.

This sequence joins TRBV25-1 and TRBJ2-3, with D unclear. V lost 3 bases to trimming and J lost 0 bases, with 4 bases between them. This CDR3 has 13 amino acids. Looked up from germline, CDR1 is MGHDK and CDR2 is SYGVNS. CDR3 nucleotide sequence: TGTGCCAGCAGTGACGAGAGCACAGATACGCAGTATTTT. This gives the protein CASSDESTDTQYF.

The rearrangement uses TRBV5-6 and TRBJ2-7; D unresolved. The V gene's germline CDR1 is SGHDT and CDR2 YYEEEE. Deletions cut 3 bases from V and 1 base from J, with 5 bases between. CDR3 length equals 12 residues. DNA of the CDR3: TGTGCCAGCAGCTGGGGATCCTACGAGCAGTACTTC. Its translation: CASSWGSYEQYF.

Here the CDR3 reads CASSFVDRDQETQYF. Here the CDR3 DNA reads TGTGCCAGCAGTTTCGTCGACCGAGACCAAGAGACCCAGTACTTC. The chain carries TRBV28 and TRBJ2-5; D unclear. The CDR3 is 15 residues long. Looked up from germline, CDR1 is MDHEN and CDR2 is SYDVKM. V lost 3 bases, J lost 0 bases, and 11 bases lay in between.

The chain combines TRBV5-6 with TRBJ2-6, with D uncertain. The CDR3 spans 14 residues. The V and J ends lost 4 bases and 2 bases respectively, with 7 bases between them. Germline V gene data show CDR1 as SGHDT and CDR2 as YYEEEE. The CDR3 nucleotides read TGTGCCAGCAGCCCGAAACCTGGGGCCAACGTCCTGACTTTC. Translation: CASSPKPGANVLTF.